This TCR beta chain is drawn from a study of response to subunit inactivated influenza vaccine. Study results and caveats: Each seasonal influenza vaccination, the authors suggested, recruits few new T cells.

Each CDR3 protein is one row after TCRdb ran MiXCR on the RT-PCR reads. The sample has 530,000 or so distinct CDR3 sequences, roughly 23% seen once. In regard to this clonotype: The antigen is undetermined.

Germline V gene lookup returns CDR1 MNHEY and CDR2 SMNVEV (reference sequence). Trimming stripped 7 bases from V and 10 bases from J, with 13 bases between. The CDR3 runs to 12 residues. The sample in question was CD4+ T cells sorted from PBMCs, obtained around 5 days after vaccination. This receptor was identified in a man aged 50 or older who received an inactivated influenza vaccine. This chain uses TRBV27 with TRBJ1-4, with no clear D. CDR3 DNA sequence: TGTGCCAGCACCTCTCCCCTAGGAAAACTGTTTTTT. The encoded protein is CASTSPLGKLFF.